The clone carrying this TCR beta chain was seen more than once but under ten times. The target antigen is unknown. This sample was taken from a study of T cell repertoires in cytomegalovirus infection. Whole-study findings and limits: HLA-C-restricted, CMV-specific TCR beta clonotypes were dominant ex vivo.

CDR3 length: 10 amino acids. In germline, CDR1 is MNHEY, CDR2 SMNVEV (reference sequence). The germline V and J ends were trimmed by 8 bases and 4 bases, with 6 bases remaining between them. TCRdb itself ran the reads through MiXCR, one entry per CDR3 protein. The table lists fewer than 350,000 distinct CDR3 sequences, just under 30% of them singletons. The V call is TRBV27, the J call TRBJ2-7; no firm D call. Material: cultured PBMCs, obtained from culture after CMV antigen stimulation. This clonotype originated in a human donor in good health (CMV status not recorded). Some clones in this sample may be carry-over from other donors' samples. The CDR3 loop reads CASAAYEQYF. DNA of the CDR3: TGTGCCAGCGCAGCGTACGAGCAGTACTTC.